This entry lists 17 T cell receptor beta chains sequenced from one sample in a study of OX40 agonist ivuxolimab in advanced cancers. Here immunoSEQ multiplex PCR was the method, and the copy in TCRdb shows in-frame clones only, minus some. This sample carries roughly 76,000 clones, 90% to 95% of them seen once, and the ten largest clones take about 5.5%. The sample here was CD4+ or CD8+ T cells sorted from blood, taken in a trial of the OX40 agonist ivuxolimab. The source of these receptors is an adult with an advanced solid tumor such as melanoma, head and neck, liver or kidney cancer.

The V gene is TRBV7-9, the J gene TRBJ2-2, with D maybe TRBD1 (6 bases). Germline V gene data show CDR1 as SEHNR and CDR2 as FQNEAQ (reference sequence). The CDR3 totals 13 residues. V was shortened by 5 bases and J by 7 bases, with 11 bases between the two germline ends. The CDR3: CASSAQGNGELFF. The CDR3 nucleotides are TGTGCCAGCAGCGCCCAGGGGAACGGGGAGCTGTTTTTT.

This sequence joins TRBV27 and TRBJ2-5; possible D gene TRBD1, 5 bases. This CDR3 has 15 residues. CDR1 and CDR2 (germline): MNHEY, SMNVEV (reference sequence). The V gene lost 7 bases and the J gene lost 2 bases, with 17 bases spanning the gap. CDR3: CASTAGGAGQETQYF. DNA for the CDR3: TGTGCCAGCACTGCCGGTGGGGCCGGACAAGAGACCCAGTACTTC.

The rearrangement joins TRBV25-1 to TRBJ2-1; D gene ambiguous. V lost 1 base and J lost 6, with 4 bases in between. The CDR3 runs to 12 residues. Germline V gives CDR1 MGHDK, CDR2 SYGVNS. The CDR3 sequence: CASSEWGNEQFF. The CDR3 nucleotides are TGTGCCAGCAGTGAATGGGGCAATGAGCAGTTCTTC.

This clone has just one count. This sequence joins TRBV10-1 and TRBJ1-4; D might be TRBD1 (5 bases). This CDR3 is built from 15 residues. In germline, CDR1 is WNHNN, CDR2 SYGVQD (reference sequence). Deletions cut 7 bases from V and 6 bases from J, with 18 bases between. The CDR3 is CASTVIGVKDEKLFF. The CDR3 DNA reads as TGCGCCAGCACGGTTATAGGGGTTAAGGATGAAAAACTGTTTTTT.

The chain recombines TRBV5-4 with TRBJ1-1; 9 bases align to TRBD1. Germline V gene lookup returns CDR1 SGHNT and CDR2 YYREEE (reference sequence). V was clipped by 1 base and J by 7 bases; unmatched bases: 14. The CDR3 is made up of 17 amino acids. CDR3 in DNA: TGTGCCAGCAGCTTGACGGACAGGGGCCCTCGAACAGGTGAAGCTTTCTTT. It codes for CASSLTDRGPRTGEAFF.

This clone was seen just once. The gene calls are TRBV19 and TRBJ2-5; D may be TRBD2 (6 bases). CDR1 is LNHDA, CDR2 SQIVND, per germline (reference sequence). The CDR3 consists of 15 residues. V was cut by 5 bases and J by 5 bases, with 18 bases left in between. CDR3 amino acids: CASSDLTSLKETQYF. CDR3 DNA: TGTGCCAGTAGTGACCTGACTAGTCTGAAGGAGACCCAGTACTTC.

The rearrangement uses TRBV6-5 and TRBJ2-3, with D possibly being TRBD1 or TRBD2 (6 bases each). Trimming stripped 1 base from V and 6 bases from J, with 14 bases between. CDR3 length: 15 residues. The germline gives CDR1 MNHEY, CDR2 SVGAGI. CDR3 sequence: CASSYFGPGADTQYF. In DNA, the CDR3 is TGTGCCAGCAGTTACTTTGGGCCGGGGGCTGATACGCAGTATTTT.

The J gene is TRBJ2-1, the V gene TRBV25-1, with D tentatively TRBD1 (6 bases). The germline V gene encodes CDR1 MGHDK and CDR2 SYGVNS. This CDR3 is built from 13 residues. With 6 bases removed from V and 7 bases from J, the gap between germline ends came to 13 bases. As DNA, the CDR3 is TGTGCCAGCAGGAACAGGGTCTTTAATGAGCAGTTCTTC. This sequence encodes CASRNRVFNEQFF.

This rearrangement joins TRBV19 to TRBJ2-2, with D tentatively TRBD1 or TRBD2 (5 bases each). This CDR3 contains 15 residues. The germline CDR1 and CDR2 sequences are LNHDA and SQIVND (reference sequence). The V and J ends lost 8 bases and 8 bases respectively, with 21 bases between them. The CDR3 protein is CASLRDDSLKGELFF. In DNA form, the CDR3 reads TGTGCCAGTCTTAGGGACGATAGCTTAAAGGGGGAGCTGTTTTTT.

The chain recombines TRBV12-5 with TRBJ2-5; unclear D gene. Germline V gives CDR1 LGHNT, CDR2 FRNRAP. CDR3 size: 15 residues. The V end lost 7 bases, the J end lost 5 bases, and 20 bases lay between the germline ends. The CDR3 loop is CASVTDVVRMETQYF. Here the CDR3 DNA reads TGTGCTAGTGTTACTGACGTAGTGAGGATGGAGACCCAGTACTTC.

The chain couples TRBV19 to TRBJ1-5, with D maybe TRBD1 (5 bases). V dropped 0 bases and J dropped 4 bases, with 10 bases sitting between them. This CDR3 spans 15 amino acids. The germline gives CDR1 LNHDA, CDR2 SQIVND (reference sequence). This chain's CDR3 is CASSIERAGNQPQHF. The CDR3 DNA is TGTGCCAGTAGTATAGAGAGGGCAGGGAATCAGCCCCAGCATTTT.

The chain uses TRBV27 and TRBJ2-1; D gene unclear. This CDR3 region has 14 residues. CDR1 MNHEY and CDR2 SMNVEV come from the germline V gene (reference sequence). Trimming took off 2 bases at V and 6 bases at J, with 11 bases between the two ends. The CDR3 region has the DNA TGTGCCAGCAGTTTAGTAGCCCTCCCCAATGAGCAGTTCTTC. As protein: CASSLVALPNEQFF.

This clone was observed once. DNA of the CDR3: TGTGCCACCAGCACCGGGACTGGGGCCTACGAGCAGTACTTC. Translation gives CATSTGTGAYEQYF. The chain carries TRBV15 and TRBJ2-7, with D possibly TRBD2 on 6 matching bases. The CDR3 contains 14 residues. V dropped 4 bases and J dropped 2 bases, with 12 bases sitting between them. Germline CDR1 and CDR2: LNHNV and YYDKDF (reference sequence).

V is TRBV27 and J is TRBJ2-5; D gene uncertain. CDR3 length: 15 amino acids. Germline lookup yields CDR1 MNHEY and CDR2 SMNVEV (reference sequence). Trimming took 5 bases from V and 2 from J, leaving 15 bases between them. CDR3 sequence (DNA): TGTGCCAGCAGTCCCACAAGGCCGGATCAAGAGACCCAGTACTTC. Translation gives CASSPTRPDQETQYF.

V is TRBV11-2 and J is TRBJ2-1; D is possibly TRBD2 (5 bases). Germline V lookup: CDR1 SGHAT, CDR2 FQNNGV. The CDR3 covers 15 residues. Trimming removed 2 bases at V and 4 bases at J, with 12 bases between. The CDR3 here is CASSLSAESYNEQFF. CDR3 in DNA: TGTGCCAGCAGCTTATCAGCGGAGTCTTACAATGAGCAGTTCTTC.

The J gene is TRBJ2-1, the V gene TRBV5-6; 8 bases line up with TRBD1. Germline V gene data show CDR1 as SGHDT and CDR2 as YYEEEE. The CDR3 has 12 residues. With V trimmed by 4 bases and J by 10 bases, 4 bases remained unmatched. Written as DNA, the CDR3 is TGTGCCAGCAGCCCGGACAGGGCCGAGCAGTTCTTC. It encodes CASSPDRAEQFF. The full variable domain, completed using reference TRBV5-6 and TRBJ2-1, is DAGVTQSPTHLIKTRGQQVTLRCSPKSGHDTVSWYQQALGQGPQFIFQYYEEEERQRGNFPDRFSGHQFPNYSSELNVNALLLGDSALYLCASSPDRAEQFFGPGTRLTVL.

The chain is built from TRBV25-1 and TRBJ2-5; 8 nucleotides match TRBD2. The germline gives CDR1 MGHDK, CDR2 SYGVNS. The ends lost 5 bases at V and 5 bases at J; junction bases unmatched: 10. This CDR3 comprises 15 residues. The CDR3 nucleotides are TGTGCCAGCAGTCTTAACGGGGGGGGTAGCGAGACCCAGTACTTC. Translated, it gives CASSLNGGGSETQYF.